The TCR beta chain under discussion was sequenced for a study of CD8+ T cells in alopecia areata. For the study at large: The investigators scored severity in treated patients by the percentage of affected scalp area.

Findings and caveats of the study: Just one nonresponder means the tie between baseline CD8+ expansion and response stays uncertain. Relative to normal scalp, lesional scalp, especially alopecia totalis/universalis, showed higher clonality.

Trimming took 1 base from V and 1 from J, leaving 5 bases between them. There are 13 residues in the CDR3. Germline CDR1 is SGHNT and CDR2 is YYREEE (reference sequence). Concerning this clone: The antigen remains undetermined.

Treatment given: oral pan-JAK inhibitor, 5-10 mg twice daily. Peripheral blood and lesional scalp punch biopsies were taken from alopecia areata patients. Extraction of RNA preceded its reverse transcription into cDNA, which served as the sequencing template. Only in-frame clones appear in the TCRdb table, and some are missing; sequencing was by immunoSEQ multiplex PCR. The table records about 140,000 clones, around 86% of them present only once. The chain couples TRBV5-4 to TRBJ1-1; D not resolved. The receptor's source is a human donor with alopecia areata. The sequencing here drew on CD8+ T cells sorted from blood, taken at week 4, from a patient treated with tofacitinib. CDR3 protein: CASSLQQNTEAFF. DNA of the CDR3: TGTGCCAGCAGCTTGCAGCAGAACACTGAAGCTTTCTTT.